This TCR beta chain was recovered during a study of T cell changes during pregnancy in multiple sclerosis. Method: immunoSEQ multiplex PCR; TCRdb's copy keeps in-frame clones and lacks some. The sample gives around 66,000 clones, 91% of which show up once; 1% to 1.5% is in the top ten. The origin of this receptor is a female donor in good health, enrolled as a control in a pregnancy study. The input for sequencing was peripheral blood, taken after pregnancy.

CDR3 in amino acids: CASSFTDNEQFF. CDR3 bases: TGCGCCAGCAGCTTCACAGACAATGAGCAGTTCTTC. The chain joins TRBV5-1 to TRBJ2-1; the D is unclear. CDR1 and CDR2 (germline): SGHRS, YFSETQ. The CDR3 is 12 residues long. V lost 2 bases and J lost 5, with 5 bases in between.